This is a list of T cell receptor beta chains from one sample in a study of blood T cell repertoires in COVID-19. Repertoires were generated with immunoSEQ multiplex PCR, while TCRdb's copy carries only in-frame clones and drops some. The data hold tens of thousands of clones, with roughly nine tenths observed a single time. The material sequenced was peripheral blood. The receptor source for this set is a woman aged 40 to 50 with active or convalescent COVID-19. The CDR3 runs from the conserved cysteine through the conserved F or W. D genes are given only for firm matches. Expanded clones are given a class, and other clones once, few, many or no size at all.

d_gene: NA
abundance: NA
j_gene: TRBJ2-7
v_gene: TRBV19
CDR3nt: TGTGCCAGTCAAAGGGGCTACGAGCAGTACTTC
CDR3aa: CASQRGYEQYF

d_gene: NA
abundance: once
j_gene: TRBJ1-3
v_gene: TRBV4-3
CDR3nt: TGCGCCAGCAGCCAAGTTGGGCCTGGAAACACCATATATTTT
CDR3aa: CASSQVGPGNTIYF

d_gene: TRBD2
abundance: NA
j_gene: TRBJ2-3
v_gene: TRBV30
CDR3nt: TGTGCCCAGCGGGGGGGGCTCACAGATACGCAGTATTTT
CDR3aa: CAQRGGLTDTQYF

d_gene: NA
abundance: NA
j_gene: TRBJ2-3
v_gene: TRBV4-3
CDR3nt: TGCGCCAGCAGCCAAGGGGTGAGGGGGGGGCGCACAGATACGCAGTATTTT
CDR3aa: CASSQGVRGGRTDTQYF

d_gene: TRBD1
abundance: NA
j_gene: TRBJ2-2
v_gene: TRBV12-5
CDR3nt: TGTGCTAGTGGTTTGGTTACCGGGACAGGTTCCACCGGGGAGCTGTTTTTT
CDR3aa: CASGLVTGTGSTGELFF

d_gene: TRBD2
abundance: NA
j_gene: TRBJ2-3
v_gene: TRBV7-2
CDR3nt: TGTGCCAGCAGCTCCACTAGCGGGGGCACAGATACGCAGTATTTT
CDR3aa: CASSSTSGGTDTQYF

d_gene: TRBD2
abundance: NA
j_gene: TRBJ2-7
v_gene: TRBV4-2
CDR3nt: TGTGCCAGCAGCCAAGATTTTTACAATCGGGGGGGCAAGTACGAGCAGTACTTC
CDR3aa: CASSQDFYNRGGKYEQYF

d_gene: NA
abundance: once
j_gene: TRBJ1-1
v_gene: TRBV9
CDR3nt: TGTGCCAGCAGCGTAGAGGAGGGGACTGAAGCTTTCTTT
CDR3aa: CASSVEEGTEAFF

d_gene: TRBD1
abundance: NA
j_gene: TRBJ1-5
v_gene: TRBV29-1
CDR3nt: TGCAGCGTTGGCGACAGGGTTAATCAGCCCCAGCATTTT
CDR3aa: CSVGDRVNQPQHF

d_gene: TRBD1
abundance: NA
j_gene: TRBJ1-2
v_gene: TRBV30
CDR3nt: TGTGCCTGGAGTCCCCGGACAGGAAATGGCTACACCTTC
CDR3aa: CAWSPRTGNGYTF

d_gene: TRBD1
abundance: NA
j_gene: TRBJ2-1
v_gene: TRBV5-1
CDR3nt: TGCGCCAGCAGCGTGGGTGGGGCCGGACAGGGACAGTTCTTC
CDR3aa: CASSVGGAGQGQFF

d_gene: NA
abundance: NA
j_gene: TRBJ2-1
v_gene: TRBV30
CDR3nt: TGTGCCTGGAGTCTACGGGGGGCCCTTTCCTACAATGAGCAGTTCTTC
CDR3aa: CAWSLRGALSYNEQFF

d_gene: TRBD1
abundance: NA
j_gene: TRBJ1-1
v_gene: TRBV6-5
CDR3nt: TGTGCCAGCACTTTTGGGGTGACAGGGACCACTGAAGCTTTCTTT
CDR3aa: CASTFGVTGTTEAFF

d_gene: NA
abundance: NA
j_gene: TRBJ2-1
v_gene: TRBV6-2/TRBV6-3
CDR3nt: TGTGCCAGCAGTTACTTAGACAATGAGCAGTTCTTC
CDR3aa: CASSYLDNEQFF

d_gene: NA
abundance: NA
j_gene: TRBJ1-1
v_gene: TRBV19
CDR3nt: TGTGCCAGTAGTATAGATCAGGGTTCGGACGCTTTCTTT
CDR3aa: CASSIDQGSDAFF

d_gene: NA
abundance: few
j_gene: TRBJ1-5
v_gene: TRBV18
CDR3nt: TGTGCCAGCTCACCTCCCTCACAGGCCCTCGGGCAGCCCCAGCATTTT
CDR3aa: CASSPPSQALGQPQHF

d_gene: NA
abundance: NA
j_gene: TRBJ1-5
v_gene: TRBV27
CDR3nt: TGTGCCAGCAGTCCCTACAGGTCCGTGGGCCCCCAGCATTTT
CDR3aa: CASSPYRSVGPQHF

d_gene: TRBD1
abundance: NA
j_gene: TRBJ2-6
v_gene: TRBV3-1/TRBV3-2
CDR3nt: TGTGCCAGCAGCCCCCGAGGGGGCAGCCTCTCTGGGGCCAACGTCCTGACTTTC
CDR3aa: CASSPRGGSLSGANVLTF

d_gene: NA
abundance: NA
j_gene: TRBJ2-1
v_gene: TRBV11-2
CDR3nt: TGTGCCAGCACCATTACGACCCTCGGGGCCTACAATGAGCAGTTCTTC
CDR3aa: CASTITTLGAYNEQFF

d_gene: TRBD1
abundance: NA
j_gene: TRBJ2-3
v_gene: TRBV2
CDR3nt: TGTGCCAGCAGGGCCGGGACAGGTAGCTTCAATGCGCAGTATTTT
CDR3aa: CASRAGTGSFNAQYF

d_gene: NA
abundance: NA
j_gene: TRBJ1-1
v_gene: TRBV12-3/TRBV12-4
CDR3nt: TGTGCCAGCATCCGGACACTGAACACTGAAGCTTTCTTT
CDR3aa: CASIRTLNTEAFF

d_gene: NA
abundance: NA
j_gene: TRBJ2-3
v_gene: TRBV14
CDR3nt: TGTGCCAGCAGATCGGGACTTAAGGCAGATACGCAGTATTTT
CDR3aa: CASRSGLKADTQYF

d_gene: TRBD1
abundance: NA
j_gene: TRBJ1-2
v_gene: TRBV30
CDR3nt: TGTGCCTGGAGTACCGACAGGGACATAGCTAACTATGGCTACACCTTC
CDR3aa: CAWSTDRDIANYGYTF

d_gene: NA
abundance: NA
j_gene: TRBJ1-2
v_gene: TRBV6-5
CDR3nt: TGTGCCAGCAGTTACTTTTCCGAGACAGGAAACTATGGCTACACCTTC
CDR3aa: CASSYFSETGNYGYTF

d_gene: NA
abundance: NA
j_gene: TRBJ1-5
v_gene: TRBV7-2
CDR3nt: TGTGCCAGCAGCTTAGGGGGGGGTGGGGATCAGCCCCAGCATTTT
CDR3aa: CASSLGGGGDQPQHF

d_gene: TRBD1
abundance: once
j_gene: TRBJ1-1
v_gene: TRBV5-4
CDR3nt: TGTGCCAGCAGCCCCAGACAGGGCGGAACCACTGAAGCTTTCTTT
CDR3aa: CASSPRQGGTTEAFF

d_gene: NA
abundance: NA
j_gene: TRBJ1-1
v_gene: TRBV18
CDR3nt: TGTGCCAGCTCACCAAGCTCGATTAGTCTCACTGAAGCTTTCTTT
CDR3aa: CASSPSSISLTEAFF

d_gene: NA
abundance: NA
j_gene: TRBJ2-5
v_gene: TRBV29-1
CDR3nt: TGCAGCGTTGAAGTGGCGGGAATACAAGAGACCCAGTACTTC
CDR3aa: CSVEVAGIQETQYF

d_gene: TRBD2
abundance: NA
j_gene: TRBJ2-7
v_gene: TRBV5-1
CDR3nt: TGCGCCAGCAGCTCGGGACTAGCGGGTGGCCGCTACGAGCAGTACTTC
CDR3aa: CASSSGLAGGRYEQYF

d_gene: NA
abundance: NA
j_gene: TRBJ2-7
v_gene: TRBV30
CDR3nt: TGTGCCTGGAGTAGGAGTTACGGTTACGAGCAGTACTTC
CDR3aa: CAWSRSYGYEQYF

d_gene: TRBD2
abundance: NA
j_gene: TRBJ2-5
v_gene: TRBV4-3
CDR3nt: TGCGCCAGCAGCCAAGATAGGGAGGGCGGGAAAGAGACCCAGTACTTC
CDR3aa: CASSQDREGGKETQYF

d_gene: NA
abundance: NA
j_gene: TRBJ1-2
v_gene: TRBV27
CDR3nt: TGTGCCAGCAGTTTCGGGGCAGGGGAAGGGTATGGCTACACCTTC
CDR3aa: CASSFGAGEGYGYTF

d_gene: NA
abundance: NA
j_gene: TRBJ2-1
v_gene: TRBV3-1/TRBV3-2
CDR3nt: TGTGCCAGCAGCCAAGGTGAGACAAGGTACAATGAGCAGTTCTTC
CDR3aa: CASSQGETRYNEQFF

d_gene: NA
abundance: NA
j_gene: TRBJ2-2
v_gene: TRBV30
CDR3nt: TGTGCCTGGAGTGGAGTACTACTGAACACCGGGGAGCTGTTTTTT
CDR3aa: CAWSGVLLNTGELFF

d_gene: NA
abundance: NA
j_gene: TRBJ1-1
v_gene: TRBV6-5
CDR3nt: TGTGCCAGCAGGCCCGGCACAGGGATTGAAGCTTTCTTT
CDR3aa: CASRPGTGIEAFF

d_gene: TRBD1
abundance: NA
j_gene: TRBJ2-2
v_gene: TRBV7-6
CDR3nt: TGTGCCAGCAGCTCGAGTAACAGGGGCACCGGGGAGCTGTTTTTT
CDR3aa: CASSSSNRGTGELFF

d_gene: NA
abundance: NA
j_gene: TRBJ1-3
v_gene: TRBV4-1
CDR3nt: TGCGCCAGCAGCCAAGATCCCGGGTCTGGAAACACCATATATTTT
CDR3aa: CASSQDPGSGNTIYF

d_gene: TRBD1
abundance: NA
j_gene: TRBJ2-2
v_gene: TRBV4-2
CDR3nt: TGTGCCAGCAGCCTAGACCAGGGACAGTTAGACACCGGGGAGCTGTTTTTT
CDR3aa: CASSLDQGQLDTGELFF

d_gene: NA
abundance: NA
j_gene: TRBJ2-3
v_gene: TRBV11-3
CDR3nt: TGTGCCAGCAGCTTAGGGGGCTACACAGATACGCAGTATTTT
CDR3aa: CASSLGGYTDTQYF

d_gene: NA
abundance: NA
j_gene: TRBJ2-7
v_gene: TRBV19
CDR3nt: TGTGCCAGTACCCCGGGAGCCCACTCCTACGAGCAGTACTTC
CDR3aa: CASTPGAHSYEQYF

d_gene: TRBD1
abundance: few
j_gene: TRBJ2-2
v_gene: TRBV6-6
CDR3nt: TGTGCCAGCAGTCCGAACCGGGACAGGGCGAACACCGGGGAGCTGTTTTTT
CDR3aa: CASSPNRDRANTGELFF

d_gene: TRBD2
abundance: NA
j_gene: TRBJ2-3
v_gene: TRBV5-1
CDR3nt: TGCGCCAGCAGCTTGATGGCTAGCGGATTCACAGATACGCAGTATTTT
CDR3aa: CASSLMASGFTDTQYF

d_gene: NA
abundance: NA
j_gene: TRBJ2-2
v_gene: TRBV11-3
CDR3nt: TGTGCCAGCAGCTTCACCCGAGCGGGCCACGGGGAGCTGTTTTTT
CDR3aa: CASSFTRAGHGELFF

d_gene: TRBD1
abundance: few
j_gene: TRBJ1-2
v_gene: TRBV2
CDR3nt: TGTGCCAGCAGTAGGGGGAACGACAGGGTGACGTCGGGCTACACCTTC
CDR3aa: CASSRGNDRVTSGYTF

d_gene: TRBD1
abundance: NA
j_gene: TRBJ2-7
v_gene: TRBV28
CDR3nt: TGTGCCAGCAGCGGGGACAGGGTAATCAACGAGCAGTACTTC
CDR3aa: CASSGDRVINEQYF

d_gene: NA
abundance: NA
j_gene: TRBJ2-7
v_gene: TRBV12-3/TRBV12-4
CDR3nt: TGTGCCAGCAGCAGCGGGCCCTCCTACGAGCAGTACTTC
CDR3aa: CASSSGPSYEQYF

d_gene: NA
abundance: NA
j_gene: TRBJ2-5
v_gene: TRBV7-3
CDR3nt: TGTGCCAGCAGCTTCCTGGCTAGAGAGACCCAGTACTTC
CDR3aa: CASSFLARETQYF